A selection of T cell receptor beta chains follows, all from one sample in a study of blood T cell repertoires in COVID-19. Measured with immunoSEQ multiplex PCR; TCRdb has only the in-frame clones, and not every one. The repertoire holds hundreds of thousands of clones, 89% seen once, with almost 4% in the top ten. The sequencing sample was made of PBMCs or T cells enriched from blood (not recorded which). These receptors came from a woman in her thirties with acute COVID-19. Each CDR3 is given with its conserved first and last residue. A D gene is named only where the DNA matches it firmly. Only some rows state a clone size, as once, few, many or a class for expanded clones.

v_gene: TRBV7-2; j_gene: TRBJ2-5; d_gene: .; len: 15; abundance: .; CDR3aa: CASSADRGLQETQYF; CDR3nt: TGTGCCAGCAGCGCCGACAGGGGACTACAAGAGACCCAGTACTTC
v_gene: TRBV4-2; j_gene: TRBJ2-7; d_gene: TRBD1; len: 14; abundance: .; CDR3aa: CASSQIGTAYEQYF; CDR3nt: TGTGCCAGCAGCCAAATAGGGACAGCCTACGAGCAGTACTTC
v_gene: TRBV10-1; j_gene: TRBJ2-3; d_gene: TRBD2; len: 14; abundance: .; CDR3aa: CASSESRGTSFQYF; CDR3nt: TGCGCCAGCAGTGAGTCTCGAGGGACTAGTTTTCAGTATTTT
v_gene: TRBV19; j_gene: TRBJ1-6; d_gene: .; len: 14; abundance: .; CDR3aa: CASSIRQSNSPLHF; CDR3nt: TGTGCCAGTAGTATAAGACAGTCGAATTCACCCCTCCACTTT
v_gene: TRBV4-2; j_gene: TRBJ1-6; d_gene: .; len: 15; abundance: .; CDR3aa: CASSQEVASNSPLHF; CDR3nt: TGTGCCAGCAGCCAAGAGGTAGCATCTAATTCACCCCTCCACTTT
v_gene: TRBV28; j_gene: TRBJ1-3; d_gene: .; len: 16; abundance: .; CDR3aa: CASSSSLPSYGPTIYF; CDR3nt: TGTGCCAGCAGTTCTAGCCTCCCCTCCTACGGCCCCACCATATATTTT
v_gene: TRBV7-3; j_gene: TRBJ2-6; d_gene: TRBD1; len: 17; abundance: .; CDR3aa: CASTFGQGGAGANVLTF; CDR3nt: TGCGCCAGCACCTTCGGACAGGGGGGAGCTGGGGCCAACGTCCTGACTTTC
v_gene: TRBV19; j_gene: TRBJ1-6; d_gene: TRBD1; len: 14; abundance: .; CDR3aa: CASSTGTGNSPLHF; CDR3nt: TGTGCCAGTAGTACAGGGACAGGCAATTCACCCCTCCACTTT
v_gene: TRBV27; j_gene: TRBJ2-1; d_gene: TRBD1; len: 14; abundance: .; CDR3aa: CASRGQGQRGEQFF; CDR3nt: TGTGCCAGCAGAGGACAGGGTCAAAGAGGTGAGCAGTTCTTC
v_gene: TRBV27; j_gene: TRBJ2-7; d_gene: TRBD1; len: 14; abundance: once; CDR3aa: CASSLGDRAYEQYF; CDR3nt: TGTGCCAGCAGTTTGGGGGACAGGGCCTACGAGCAGTACTTC
v_gene: TRBV3-1/TRBV3-2; j_gene: TRBJ2-3; d_gene: TRBD2; len: 18; abundance: .; CDR3aa: CASSRYPMTSGGTDTQYF; CDR3nt: TGTGCCAGCAGCCGGTATCCCATGACTAGCGGGGGCACAGATACGCAGTATTTT
v_gene: TRBV7-2; j_gene: TRBJ1-2; d_gene: TRBD1; len: 13; abundance: .; CDR3aa: CASSYTGDYGYTF; CDR3nt: TGTGCCAGCAGTTATACAGGGGACTATGGCTACACCTTC
v_gene: TRBV7-2; j_gene: TRBJ2-3; d_gene: TRBD2; len: 14; abundance: .; CDR3aa: CASRGLAGTDTQYF; CDR3nt: TGTGCCAGCAGGGGACTAGCGGGGACAGATACGCAGTATTTT
v_gene: TRBV29-1; j_gene: TRBJ1-1; d_gene: TRBD1; len: 16; abundance: .; CDR3aa: CSTAQGARSLSTEAFF; CDR3nt: TGCAGTACCGCCCAGGGGGCGCGTTCCCTTAGCACTGAAGCTTTCTTT
v_gene: TRBV24-1; j_gene: TRBJ2-3; d_gene: .; len: 16; abundance: .; CDR3aa: CATSSVRGWATDTQYF; CDR3nt: TGTGCCACCAGTTCGGTCCGTGGGTGGGCAACAGATACGCAGTATTTT
v_gene: TRBV15; j_gene: TRBJ1-4; d_gene: .; len: 17; abundance: .; CDR3aa: CATSPRGGIATNEKLFF; CDR3nt: TGTGCCACCAGCCCAAGGGGGGGAATCGCAACTAATGAAAAACTGTTTTTT
v_gene: TRBV7-2; j_gene: TRBJ1-4; d_gene: .; len: 13; abundance: few; CDR3aa: CASSPRTREKLFF; CDR3nt: TGTGCCAGCAGCCCGAGGACACGTGAAAAACTGTTTTTT
v_gene: TRBV10-3; j_gene: TRBJ1-2; d_gene: .; len: 12; abundance: .; CDR3aa: CATGPGQLGYTF; CDR3nt: TGTGCCACCGGGCCCGGACAGCTGGGCTACACCTTC
v_gene: TRBV4-2; j_gene: TRBJ2-7; d_gene: TRBD2; len: 19; abundance: .; CDR3aa: CASSQDLLLGSSGGHEQYF; CDR3nt: TGTGCCAGCAGCCAAGATCTTTTATTGGGTTCTAGCGGGGGTCACGAGCAGTACTTC
v_gene: TRBV5-4; j_gene: TRBJ2-3; d_gene: TRBD2; len: 14; abundance: .; CDR3aa: CASSLGGDTDTQYF; CDR3nt: TGTGCCAGCAGCCTCGGGGGGGACACAGATACGCAGTATTTT
v_gene: TRBV2; j_gene: TRBJ1-2; d_gene: TRBD1; len: 17; abundance: once; CDR3aa: CASSAGGLTPANYGYTF; CDR3nt: TGTGCCAGCAGTGCAGGGGGCTTGACTCCCGCTAACTATGGCTACACCTTC
v_gene: TRBV2; j_gene: TRBJ2-7; d_gene: .; len: 12; abundance: few; CDR3aa: CASSGSLYGQYF; CDR3nt: TGTGCCAGCAGTGGTAGTTTGTACGGGCAGTACTTC
v_gene: TRBV10-1; j_gene: TRBJ1-5; d_gene: .; len: 14; abundance: .; CDR3aa: CASTGTGSNQPQHF; CDR3nt: TGCGCCAGCACCGGAACAGGGTCCAATCAGCCCCAGCATTTT
v_gene: TRBV18; j_gene: TRBJ2-2; d_gene: TRBD1; len: 15; abundance: .; CDR3aa: CASSSQGSYTGELFF; CDR3nt: TGTGCCAGCTCATCACAGGGGTCATACACCGGGGAGCTGTTTTTT
v_gene: TRBV18; j_gene: TRBJ1-3; d_gene: .; len: 15; abundance: .; CDR3aa: CASSPAGSAGNTIYF; CDR3nt: TGTGCCAGCTCACCGGCAGGATCGGCTGGAAACACCATATATTTT